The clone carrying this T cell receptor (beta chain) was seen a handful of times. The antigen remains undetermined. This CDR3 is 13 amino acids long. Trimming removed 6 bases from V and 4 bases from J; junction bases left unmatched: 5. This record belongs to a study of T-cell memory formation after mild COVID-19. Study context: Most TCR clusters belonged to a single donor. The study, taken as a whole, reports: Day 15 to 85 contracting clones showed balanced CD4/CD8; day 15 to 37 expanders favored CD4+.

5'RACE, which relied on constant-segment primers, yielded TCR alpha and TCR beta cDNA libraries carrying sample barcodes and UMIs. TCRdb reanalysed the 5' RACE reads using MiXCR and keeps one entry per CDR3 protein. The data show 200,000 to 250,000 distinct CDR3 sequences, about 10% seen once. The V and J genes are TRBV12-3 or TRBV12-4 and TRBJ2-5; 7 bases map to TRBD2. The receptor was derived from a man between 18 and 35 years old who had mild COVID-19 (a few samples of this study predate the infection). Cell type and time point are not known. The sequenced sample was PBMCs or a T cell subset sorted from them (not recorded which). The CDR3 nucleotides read TGTGCCAGCAGCGTAGCGGGCACAGAGACCCAGTACTTC. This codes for CASSVAGTETQYF.